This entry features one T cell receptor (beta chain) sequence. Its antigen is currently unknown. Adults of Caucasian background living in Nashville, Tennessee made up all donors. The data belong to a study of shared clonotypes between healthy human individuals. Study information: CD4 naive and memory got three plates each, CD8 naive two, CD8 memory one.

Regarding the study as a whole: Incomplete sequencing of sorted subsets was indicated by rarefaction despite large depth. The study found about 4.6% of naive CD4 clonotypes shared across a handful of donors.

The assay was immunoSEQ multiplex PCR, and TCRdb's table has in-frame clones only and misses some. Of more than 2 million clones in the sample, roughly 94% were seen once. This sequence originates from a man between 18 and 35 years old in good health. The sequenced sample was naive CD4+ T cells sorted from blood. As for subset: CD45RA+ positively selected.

This CDR3 is CASARQGSTDTQYF. For the CDR3, the DNA is TGCGCCAGCGCCCGACAGGGCAGCACAGATACGCAGTATTTT. The chain carries TRBV10-2 and TRBJ2-3, with 7 nucleotides matching TRBD1. The CDR3 is made up of 14 amino acids. Germline CDR1 and CDR2: WSHSY and SAAADI. V gave up 8 bases and J gave up 0 bases; unmatched junction bases: 5.